This is a list of T cell receptor beta chains from one sample in a study of T cells expressing NK-cell markers. Reprocessing the 5' RACE reads, TCRdb reports a single entry for every CDR3 protein and omits DNA. This sample's table has over 250,000 distinct CDR3 sequences. The sample consisted of blood T cells: a sorted CD56 or NKG2C T cell subset, CD4+ or CD8+ T cells, or bulk PBMC T cells (not recorded which). These receptors were collected from a woman between 18 and 75 years old in good health. The CDR3 runs from the conserved cysteine through the conserved F or W.

TRBV4-3	TRBJ2-1	CASSLLAGGPNNEQFF
TRBV7-2	TRBJ2-1	CASKLAGVGNEQFF
TRBV3-1	TRBJ1-3	CASSQDVGSHSGNTIYF
TRBV20-1	TRBJ2-7	CSASRDRGTRGFEQYF
TRBV7-2	TRBJ1-6	CASSFRQGDSPLHF
TRBV7-3	TRBJ2-7	CASSLAPGLTMSEQYF
TRBV29-1	TRBJ2-1	CSVDRAGDLRYNEQFF
TRBV7-3	TRBJ1-1	CASSLTRMGVTEAFF
TRBV3-1	TRBJ2-2	CASSQVAGELFF
TRBV12-3/TRBV12-4	TRBJ1-5	CASSLRRGDGGHQPQHF
TRBV12-3/TRBV12-4	TRBJ1-1	CASSSGLWDFF
TRBV12-3/TRBV12-4	TRBJ2-6	CASSLTESNVLTF
TRBV10-3	TRBJ2-3	CAISESTGLDTQYF
TRBV4-1	TRBJ2-1	CASTPQSSYNEQFF
TRBV7-3	TRBJ2-1	CASSPHSGVSYNEQFF
TRBV6-5	TRBJ1-4	CASSYSTSGGEKLFF
TRBV10-3	TRBJ2-1	CATGAPGLNHNEQFF
TRBV18	TRBJ2-3	CASSDLPRTSGSTDTQYF
TRBV29-1	TRBJ1-4	CSVESGGSEKLFF
TRBV6-4	TRBJ1-4	CASSKGRPEGKTGFF
TRBV20-1	TRBJ2-7	CSAPRGAGGDEQYF
TRBV10-3	TRBJ1-3	CAISETPGQSPGNTIYF
TRBV5-1	TRBJ2-1	CASSFGGTSLSDEQFF
TRBV4-1	TRBJ2-2	CASSPGGGNTGELFF
TRBV4-1	TRBJ2-7	CASSQVQGARSYEQYF
TRBV10-1	TRBJ1-3	CASSESTARNTIYF
TRBV7-6	TRBJ2-2	CASTTLPGGYDIGELFF
TRBV4-3	TRBJ2-1	CASSQSWSHEQFF
TRBV6-5	TRBJ1-5	CASSYGGSNQPQHF
TRBV10-3	TRBJ2-2	CALSPSGGFDTGELFF
TRBV7-2	TRBJ2-1	CASSPRGQATYEQFF
TRBV5-1	TRBJ2-1	CASSLDDYNEQFF
TRBV29-1	TRBJ2-7	CSVTAGTSAYEQYF
TRBV28	TRBJ1-6	CASTTTAGNSPLHF
TRBV3-1	TRBJ2-2	CASSPQGVWTGELFF
TRBV15	TRBJ2-3	CATSRERDTQYF
TRBV12-3/TRBV12-4	TRBJ1-5	CASRWNSNQPQHF
TRBV29-1	TRBJ1-5	CSVGTGQGNQPQHF
TRBV7-9	TRBJ2-3	CASSSQGPRTDTQYF
TRBV9	TRBJ2-1	CASNPGTSGSNEQFF
TRBV12-3/TRBV12-4	TRBJ2-1	CASSLGGGATDNEQFF
TRBV3-1	TRBJ1-5	CTSSTRQGNQPQHF